Following are 15 T cell receptor beta chains from one sample sequenced in a study of blood T cell repertoires in COVID-19. Profiling relied on immunoSEQ multiplex PCR, and the TCRdb table lists in-frame clones only, not all of them. The sample includes around 160,000 clones, roughly 88% seen only once; the top ten take 0.95% to 1.5%. Sequenced material: PBMCs or T cells enriched from blood (not recorded which). These receptors all come from a woman aged 25-40 years with acute COVID-19.

The chain employs TRBV28 and TRBJ1-5, with D unclear. The V gene's germline CDR1 is MDHEN and CDR2 SYDVKM. V was cut by 6 bases and J by 6 bases, with 15 bases left in between. CDR3 length equals 14 residues. CDR3 in amino acids: CASRRTAGGQPQHF. Written as DNA, the CDR3 is TGTGCCAGCAGGAGGACGGCGGGCGGTCAGCCCCAGCATTTT.

This clone occurred a few times. The gene calls are TRBV2 and TRBJ1-4; 10 bases fit TRBD1. Germline trimming cut 6 bases from V and 0 bases from J; bases unmatched to any gene: 10. The CDR3 extends over 18 amino acids. Germline V gene data show CDR1 as SNHLY and CDR2 as FYNNEI. For the CDR3, the DNA is TGTGCCAGCAGGGCGGACAGGGGGAGTTGGGCAACTAATGAAAAACTGTTTTTT. Translation gives CASRADRGSWATNEKLFF.

As regards this clone: One junction end does not reproduce the germline sequence, and a read error may be involved. As DNA, the CDR3 is TGTGCTAGCAGCCTAACAGCGGGAGGCGATACGCAGTATTTT. Translating gives CASSLTAGGDTQYF. This rearrangement joins TRBV7-7 to TRBJ2-3; 9 nucleotides agree with TRBD2. The length of the CDR3 is 14 residues. Germline V gene data show CDR1 as SSHAT and CDR2 as FNYEAQ (reference sequence).

The genes are TRBV15 and TRBJ1-2, with D unresolved. CDR1 and CDR2 from the germline V gene are LNHNV and YYDKDF (reference sequence). The CDR3 has 14 amino acids. V lost 5 bases and J lost 8, with 18 bases in between. The CDR3 loop reads CATSGNLGGYGYTF. The CDR3 DNA reads as TGTGCCACCAGCGGGAATCTAGGAGGCTACGGCTACACCTTC.

The J gene is TRBJ1-1, the V gene TRBV27; no clear D gene. V lost 7 bases and J lost 2, with 11 bases in between. Germline CDR1 MNHEY, CDR2 SMNVEV (reference sequence). This CDR3 has 13 amino acids. The CDR3, as DNA: TGTGCCAGCAAGCTCCGGGAAAACACTGAAGCTTTCTTT. Protein: CASKLRENTEAFF.

This chain uses TRBV6-5 with TRBJ1-4; 9 bases map to TRBD1. This CDR3 is 15 amino acids long. The V and J ends lost 6 bases and 7 bases, in that order; junction bases with no gene match: 9. The germline CDR1 and CDR2 sequences are MNHEY and SVGAGI. CDR3 nucleotide sequence: TGTGCCAGCAGACCCCGGACAGGGGAAGGTGAAAAACTGTTTTTT. Protein product: CASRPRTGEGEKLFF.

This chain links TRBV4-3 with TRBJ2-1, with a weak D call TRBD2 (5 bases). The V gene's germline CDR1 is LGHNA and CDR2 YSLEER. The CDR3 sequence is 16 residues long. V shed 1 base and J shed 7 bases, with 17 bases lying between them. The CDR3 DNA reads as TGCGCCAGCAGCCAAGTAGCGTTGGGCTCATCAAATGAGCAGTTCTTC. It translates to CASSQVALGSSNEQFF.

V and J are TRBV9 and TRBJ1-2, with D hard to call. The CDR3 runs to 13 residues. V lost 4 bases and J 8 bases, leaving 15 bases between the germline ends. Germline V lookup: CDR1 SGDLS, CDR2 YYNGEE. The CDR3 nucleotides are TGTGCCAGCAGCACCCGGGAGGGTCGCGGCTACACCTTC. Amino acid sequence: CASSTREGRGYTF.

This chain links TRBV2 with TRBJ2-5; possible D gene TRBD1, 5 bases. V was clipped by 0 bases and J by 1 base, with 12 bases between them. Looked up from germline, CDR1 is SNHLY and CDR2 is FYNNEI. This CDR3 has 16 residues. The CDR3 reads CASSEAGAWGQETQYF. The CDR3 nucleotides are TGTGCCAGCAGTGAAGCTGGGGCATGGGGCCAAGAGACCCAGTACTTC.

The chain links TRBV29-1 to TRBJ1-4; tentative D call: TRBD1 (6 bases). Trimming took off 3 bases at V and 8 bases at J, with 16 bases between the two ends. CDR1 and CDR2 from the germline V gene are SQVTM and ANQGSEA. The CDR3 contains 14 residues. DNA for the CDR3: TGCAGCGTTGACAACGCGGGGGCGAAGGAAAAACTGTTTTTT. It yields the protein CSVDNAGAKEKLFF.

The V gene is TRBV9, the J gene TRBJ2-3, with D perhaps TRBD2 (5 bases). The length of the CDR3 is 15 residues. The V end lost 1 base, the J end lost 2 bases, and 11 bases lay between the germline ends. Germline-derived CDR1 and CDR2 are SGDLS and YYNGEE. The CDR3 reads CASSVLGGLTDTQYF. CDR3 DNA: TGTGCCAGCAGCGTACTGGGCGGACTCACAGATACGCAGTATTTT. Full variable domain (rest looked up from reference TRBV9 and TRBJ2-3): DSGVTQTPKHLITATGQRVTLRCSPRSGDLSVYWYQQSLDQGLQFLIQYYNGEERAKGNILERFSAQQFPDLHSELNLSSLELGDSALYFCASSVLGGLTDTQYFGPGTRLTVL.

The chain couples TRBV4-3 to TRBJ1-5; D is perhaps TRBD1 (6 bases). The CDR3 is made up of 15 amino acids. Germline CDR1 reads LGHNA; CDR2 reads YSLEER. The V end lost 1 base, the J end lost 2 bases, and 9 bases lay between the germline ends. The CDR3 spells CASSQVRGGNQPQHF. The CDR3 region has the DNA TGCGCCAGCAGCCAAGTCAGGGGAGGCAATCAGCCCCAGCATTTT.

The chain combines TRBV2 with TRBJ1-1; D remains unclear. CDR1 and CDR2 (germline): SNHLY, FYNNEI. The CDR3 is 14 residues long. V was cut by 8 bases and J by 4 bases, with 17 bases left in between. The CDR3 DNA is TGTGCCAGCGGAGACTCTCCGCGGAGCACTGAAGCTTTCTTT. This sequence encodes CASGDSPRSTEAFF.

The V gene is TRBV19, the J gene TRBJ2-5; TRBD1 matches at 8 bases. Per the germline V gene, CDR1 is LNHDA and CDR2 is SQIVND (reference sequence). This CDR3 region has 12 residues. V lost 5 bases and J lost 5; bases outside the gene matches: 1. Here the CDR3 DNA reads TGTGCCAGTAGTCGACAGGGGGAGACCCAGTACTTC. Protein sequence: CASSRQGETQYF.

J is TRBJ2-2 and V is TRBV19; unclear D gene. The length of the CDR3 is 13 residues. Trimming took 5 bases from V and 6 from J, leaving 10 bases between them. Germline CDR1 LNHDA, CDR2 SQIVND (reference sequence). The CDR3 region has the DNA TGTGCCAGTAGTTCGGTGAGCCCCGGGGAGCTGTTTTTT. It codes for CASSSVSPGELFF.